Listed below are T cell receptor beta chains from one sample, sequenced in a study of blood T cell repertoires in COVID-19. Profiled with immunoSEQ multiplex PCR; TCRdb holds only in-frame clones, not every one. The sample contains 400,000 to 500,000 clones, around nine tenths of which appear only once. The sequenced sample consisted of PBMCs or T cells enriched from blood (not recorded which). The source of these receptors is a woman in her 40s who had recovered from COVID-19. Each CDR3 is given without its conserved first and last residue.

>TRBV4-3|TRBJ2-7
ASSQGTPAESYEQY
>TRBV12-5|TRBJ1-5
ASGLVQGVFNQPQH
>TRBV5-1|TRBJ2-3
ASSFSAPGGASFTDTQY
>TRBV7-2|TRBJ2-1
ASSPGTGYNEQF
>TRBV19|TRBJ2-7
ASSTKASGMTYEQY
>TRBV5-1|TRBJ1-1
ASSLGPINTEAF
>TRBV29-1|TRBJ1-1
SVEVLEAF
>TRBV13|TRBJ2-7
ASSLAPGTGPYEQY
>TRBV7-8|TRBJ1-2
ASSLGQNYGYT
>TRBV29-1|TRBJ2-3
SADRLKDTQY
>TRBV4-2|TRBJ2-7
ASSQDYAGRYEQY
>TRBV13|TRBJ1-1
ASSLQGNTEAF
>TRBV7-9|TRBJ1-1
ASSLVPGQKKAF
>TRBV25-1|TRBJ1-5
ASSPGPLNQPQH
>TRBV6-5|TRBJ2-7
ASSYRGSYEQY
>TRBV7-8|TRBJ1-5
ASSLGGEGVGQPQH
>TRBV7-9|TRBJ2-1
ASRPGTGNYNEQF
>TRBV5-4|TRBJ2-7
ASSLGLQAGEQY
>TRBV12-3/TRBV12-4|TRBJ1-2
ASSLNRGDGYT
>TRBV3-1/TRBV3-2|TRBJ1-2
ASSQDLSNYGYT
>TRBV6-5|TRBJ2-7
AGGTSGSYEQY
>TRBV2|TRBJ2-5
ASTVWRGKETQY
>TRBV12-5|TRBJ2-1
ASGSKLAIEQF
>TRBV19|TRBJ2-1
ASSPRTGGLSYNEQF
>TRBV5-6|TRBJ2-5
ASSRTGTGQQETQY
>TRBV7-2|TRBJ2-7
ASSLEAGGFYEQY
>TRBV6-2/TRBV6-3|TRBJ2-1
ASSYSGQQYNEQF
>TRBV6-5|TRBJ2-7
ASSYSSGSIEQY
>TRBV3-1/TRBV3-2|TRBJ1-2
ASSQGQGGYT
>TRBV29-1|TRBJ2-7
SVDGQGLSYEQY
>TRBV5-1|TRBJ2-7
ASSLTQGSGSYEQY
>TRBV5-1|TRBJ2-2
ASSPQAGTVSGELF
>TRBV7-2|TRBJ1-4
ASSPRQGLSEKLF
>TRBV9|TRBJ1-3
ASSNSNSGNTIY
>TRBV25-1|TRBJ2-7
ATSFPGQRYEQY
>TRBV29-1|TRBJ1-2
SVGMGGGYGYT
>TRBV7-6|TRBJ2-3
ASSQRDTQY
>TRBV4-1|TRBJ1-4
ASSLAVYEKLF
>TRBV9|TRBJ2-7
ASSVGLRAGNEQY
>TRBV4-1|TRBJ2-5
ASSRLTRGETQY